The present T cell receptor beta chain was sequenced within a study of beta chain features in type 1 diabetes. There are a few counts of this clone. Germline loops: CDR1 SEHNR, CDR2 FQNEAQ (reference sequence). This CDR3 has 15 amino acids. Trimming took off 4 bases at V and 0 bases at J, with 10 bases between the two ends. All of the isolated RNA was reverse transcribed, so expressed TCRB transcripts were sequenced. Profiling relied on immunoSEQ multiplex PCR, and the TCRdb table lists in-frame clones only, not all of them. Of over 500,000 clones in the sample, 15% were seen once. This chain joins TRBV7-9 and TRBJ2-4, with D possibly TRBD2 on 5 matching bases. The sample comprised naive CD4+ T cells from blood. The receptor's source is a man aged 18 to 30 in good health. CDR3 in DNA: TGTGCCAGCAGCTCGGAGGCTTTAGCCAAAAACATTCAGTACTTC. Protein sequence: CASSSEALAKNIQYF.